What follows are 7 T cell receptor beta chains derived from one specimen sequenced in a study of identical twins. TCRdb used MiXCR to reprocess the 5' RACE reads, holding one entry per CDR3 protein. Of some 760,000 distinct CDR3 sequences in the sample, about 18% are singletons; the top ten hold over 10%. The same sample was also used in a study of T cells expressing NK-cell markers.

The specimen sequenced was PBMCs. Receptor source: a woman aged 18-35 years in good health.

This clonotype was seen only a few times. J is TRBJ2-5 and V is TRBV2, with TRBD2 as a possible D gene (5 bases). This CDR3 spans 14 amino acids. CDR1 and CDR2 from the germline V gene are SNHLY and FYNNEI. The V end was cut by 2 bases, the J end by 5 bases, with 12 bases between. This CDR3 is CASSEFGVRETQYF. CDR3 nucleotide sequence: TGTGCCAGCAGTGAATTCGGGGTCCGGGAGACCCAGTACTTC.

This rearrangement joins TRBV12-3 or TRBV12-4 to TRBJ2-7; D is perhaps TRBD1 or TRBD2 (5 bases each). V lost 5 bases to trimming and J lost 5 bases, with 22 bases between them. The CDR3 loop spans 16 amino acids. CDR3 residues: CASSPPGGLRGHEQYF. In nucleotides, the CDR3 is TGTGCCAGCAGTCCCCCTGGTGGGCTCCGGGGCCACGAGCAGTACTTC.

CDR3 residues: CASSQTGTSGGYDNEQFF. The CDR3 DNA sequence: TGTGCCAGCAGCCAAACCGGGACTAGCGGGGGGTACGACAATGAGCAGTTCTTC. The chain joins TRBV11-1 to TRBJ2-1, with 15 nucleotides matching TRBD2. Germline loops: CDR1 SGHAT, CDR2 FQDESV (reference sequence). The CDR3 consists of 18 residues. Trimming cost V 5 bases and J 5 bases; bases outside gene matches: 10.

This clonotype has only a few counts. The chain links TRBV5-1 to TRBJ2-3; 7 nucleotides match TRBD1. The germline V gene encodes CDR1 SGHRS and CDR2 YFSETQ. The junction had 7 bases not matched to a gene; V was cut back by 4 bases and J by 2 bases. The CDR3 runs to 15 residues. The DNA for the CDR3 is TGCGCCAGCAGCCCGAGGGGACAGATCACAGATACGCAGTATTTT. This codes for CASSPRGQITDTQYF.

This clonotype was picked up a small number of times. This rearrangement joins TRBV20-1 to TRBJ2-7; D is unresolved. The germline CDR1 and CDR2 sequences are DFQATT and SNEGSKA (reference sequence). The CDR3 extends over 14 amino acids. V dropped 6 bases and J dropped 1 base, with 16 bases sitting between them. In DNA, the CDR3 is TGCAGTGCCCTGGGGAACAGTGATTCCTACGAGCAGTACTTC. It translates to CSALGNSDSYEQYF.

J is TRBJ2-7 and V is TRBV30, with D possibly being TRBD1 (5 bases). CDR3 size: 16 residues. Germline V lookup: CDR1 GTSNPN, CDR2 SVGIG (reference sequence). V dropped 4 bases and J dropped 3 bases, with 22 bases sitting between them. CDR3 loop: CAWTRRAFLTGYEQYF. CDR3 DNA sequence: TGTGCCTGGACCCGCAGGGCATTTTTGACGGGCTACGAGCAGTACTTC. Full variable domain (outside the CDR3, taken from reference TRBV30 and TRBJ2-7): SQTIHQWPATLVQPVGSPLSLECTVEGTSNPNLYWYRQAAGRGLQLLFYSVGIGQISSEVPQNLSASRPQDRQFILSSKKLLLSDSGFYLCAWTRRAFLTGYEQYFGPGTRLTVT.

This clonotype has a handful of counts. The V call is TRBV20-1, the J call TRBJ2-1; tentative D call: TRBD2 (5 bases). V was pared by 0 bases and J by 0 bases, with 9 bases between. This CDR3 has 15 residues. The germline CDR1 and CDR2 sequences are DFQATT and SNEGSKA (reference sequence). CDR3 sequence (DNA): TGCAGTGCTAGAGACGTAGGGAGCTCCTACAATGAGCAGTTCTTC. It is translated as CSARDVGSSYNEQFF.